This TCR beta chain comes out of a study of OX40 agonist ivuxolimab in advanced cancers. Study details: Previous treatment with anti-PD-1, anti-PD-L1 or anti-CTLA-4 therapy was allowed; more than 35% had received some. The study's findings and limits: On average, CD8+ T cells had more expanded clones than CD4+.

As to this clone: What it recognizes is unknown.

V shed 2 bases and J 5 bases; nucleotides not matched to a gene: 9. CDR3 size: 17 residues. Germline V CDR1 and CDR2: SGHRS, YFSETQ. Assay used: immunoSEQ multiplex PCR; TCRdb lists only in-frame clones, some missing. The table has 55,000 to 65,000 clones, 80% to 95% seen once. The source of this sequence is an adult with an advanced solid tumor such as melanoma, head and neck, liver or kidney cancer. The material was CD4+ or CD8+ T cells sorted from blood, obtained in a trial of the OX40 agonist ivuxolimab. The chain joins TRBV5-1 to TRBJ2-1, with TRBD2 matching over 11 bases. The CDR3 reads CASSLPGTSGLNNEQFF. CDR3 DNA sequence: TGCGCCAGCAGCTTACCCGGGACTAGCGGCCTTAACAATGAGCAGTTCTTC. The full variable domain, its missing parts supplied by reference TRBV5-1 and TRBJ2-1, is KAGVTQTPRYLIKTRGQQVTLSCSPISGHRSVSWYQQTPGQGLQFLFEYFSETQRNKGNFPGRFSGRQFSNSRSEMNVSTLELGDSALYLCASSLPGTSGLNNEQFFGPGTRLTVL.